This passage covers 9 T cell receptor beta chains from one sample sequenced in a study of technical replicates of blood from a handful of donors. Libraries were prepared by immunoSEQ multiplex PCR; TCRdb keeps only in-frame clonotypes and omits some of them. This sample has around 14,000 clones, with roughly 83% found just once. Material: PBMCs. These receptors all come from a human donor in good health.

The chain carries TRBV9 and TRBJ2-3; the match to TRBD2 covers 10 bases. The CDR3 has 18 residues. With V trimmed by 4 bases and J by 0 bases, 11 bases remained unmatched. Per germline, CDR1 SGDLS and CDR2 YYNGEE. The CDR3 loop is CASSPQYSLAGSTDTQYF. For the CDR3, the DNA is TGTGCCAGCAGCCCCCAATATTCACTAGCGGGGAGCACAGATACGCAGTATTTT.

J is TRBJ1-1 and V is TRBV19; possible D gene TRBD1, 6 bases. CDR3 size: 14 residues. Per the germline V gene, CDR1 is LNHDA and CDR2 is SQIVND (reference sequence). Trimming left V 5 bases short and J 6 bases short, with 16 bases between. CDR3 nucleotide sequence: TGTGCCAGTAGTTGGGGGCGAAGCGGGGCTGAAGCTTTCTTT. Encoded protein: CASSWGRSGAEAFF.

V is TRBV18 and J is TRBJ2-3, with 10 nucleotides matching TRBD2. Germline-derived CDR1 and CDR2 are KGHSH and LQKENI. The CDR3 spans 16 residues. Trimming removed 0 bases from V and 6 bases from J; junction bases left unmatched: 6. CDR3 residues: CASSPPSLAGTDTQYF. CDR3 DNA sequence: TGTGCCAGCTCACCACCGTCACTAGCGGGAACGGATACGCAGTATTTT.

The rearrangement links TRBV27 to TRBJ2-1; no reliable D call. Germline V CDR1 and CDR2: MNHEY, SMNVEV (reference sequence). The CDR3 extends over 13 amino acids. V shed 0 bases and J shed 4 bases, with 4 bases lying between them. CDR3 DNA sequence: TGTGCCAGCAGTTTATCGCGGTACAATGAGCAGTTCTTC. This sequence encodes CASSLSRYNEQFF.

This chain connects TRBV5-4 to TRBJ2-7; 7 bases align to TRBD2. From germline, CDR1 is SGHNT and CDR2 YYREEE (reference sequence). J was trimmed by 3 bases and V by 5 bases; bases with no gene match: 8. The CDR3 has 14 amino acids. CDR3 region: CASSGGGRIYEQYF. DNA of the CDR3: TGTGCCAGCAGTGGGGGGGGGAGGATCTACGAGCAGTACTTC.

The chain carries TRBV2 and TRBJ2-5, with 10 bases matching TRBD2. Per germline, CDR1 SNHLY and CDR2 FYNNEI. CDR3 length: 15 amino acids. The trim removed 4 bases at V and 2 bases at J, leaving 4 bases unmatched. The CDR3 loop is CASSVGLAEQETQYF. The CDR3 DNA follows: TGTGCCAGCAGTGTTGGACTAGCGGAGCAAGAGACCCAGTACTTC.

This chain connects TRBV12-2 to TRBJ2-1; the table's TRBD2 call for D was not verified on the DNA. TRBV12-2 is shown as a pseudogene. CDR3 length: 16 residues. DNA of the CDR3: TGTGCAAGTCGCTTATGGGGACTAGGGTTCTACAATGAGCAGTTCTTC. Its translation is CASRLWGLGFYNEQFF.

This clone came up once. The V call is TRBV7-9, the J call TRBJ1-1; maybe TRBD1 (6 bases). Trimming left V 0 bases short and J 6 bases short, with 11 bases between. This CDR3 spans 14 amino acids. CDR1 is SEHNR and CDR2 is FQNEAQ in the germline V gene (reference sequence). The CDR3 sequence is CASSLAGQPPEAFF. The CDR3 DNA reads TGTGCCAGCAGCTTAGCTGGACAGCCCCCTGAAGCTTTCTTT.

The genes are TRBV4-1 and TRBJ2-1, with D possibly matching TRBD1 (6 bases). V gave up 0 bases and J gave up 4 bases, with 10 bases separating them. CDR3 length: 15 amino acids. Germline-derived CDR1 and CDR2 are MGHRA and YSYEKL. The CDR3 DNA reads as TGCGCCAGCAGCCAAGATTCAGGGACATACAATGAGCAGTTCTTC. It codes for CASSQDSGTYNEQFF.